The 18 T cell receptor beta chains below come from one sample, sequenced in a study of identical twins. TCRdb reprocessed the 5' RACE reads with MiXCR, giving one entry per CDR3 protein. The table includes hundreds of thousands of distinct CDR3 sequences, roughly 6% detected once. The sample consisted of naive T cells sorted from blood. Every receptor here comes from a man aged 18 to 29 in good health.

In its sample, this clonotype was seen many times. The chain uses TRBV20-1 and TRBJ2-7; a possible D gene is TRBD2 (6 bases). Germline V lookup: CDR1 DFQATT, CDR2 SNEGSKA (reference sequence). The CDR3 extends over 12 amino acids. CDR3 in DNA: TGCTCTTCCCGCGGGAATTTCCACGAGCAGTACTTC. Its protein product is CSSRGNFHEQYF.

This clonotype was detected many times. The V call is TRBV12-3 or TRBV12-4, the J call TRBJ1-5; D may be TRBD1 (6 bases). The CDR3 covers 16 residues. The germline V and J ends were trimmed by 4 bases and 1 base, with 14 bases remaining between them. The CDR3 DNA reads TGTGCCAGCAGTTCCATAGGGGGAGTAAGCAATCAGCCCCAGCATTTT. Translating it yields CASSSIGGVSNQPQHF.

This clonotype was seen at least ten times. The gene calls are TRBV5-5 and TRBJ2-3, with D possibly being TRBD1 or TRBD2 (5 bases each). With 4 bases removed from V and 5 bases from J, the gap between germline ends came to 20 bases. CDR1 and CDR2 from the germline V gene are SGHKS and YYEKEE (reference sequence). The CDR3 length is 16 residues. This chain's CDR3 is CASSRPGRQTRDTQYF. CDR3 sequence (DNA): TGTGCCAGCAGCCGGCCGGGACGGCAAACACGAGATACGCAGTATTTT.

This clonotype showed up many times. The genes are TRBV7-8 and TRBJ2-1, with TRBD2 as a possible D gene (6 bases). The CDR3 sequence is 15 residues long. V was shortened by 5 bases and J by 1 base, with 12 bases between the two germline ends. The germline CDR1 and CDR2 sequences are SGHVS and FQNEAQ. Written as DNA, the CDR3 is TGTGCCAGCAGCGCCCGACTAGTATCCTACAATGAGCAGTTCTTC. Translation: CASSARLVSYNEQFF.

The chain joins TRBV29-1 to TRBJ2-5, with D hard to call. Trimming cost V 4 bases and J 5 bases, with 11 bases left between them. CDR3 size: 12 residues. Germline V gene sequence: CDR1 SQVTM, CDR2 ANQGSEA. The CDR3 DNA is TGCAGCGTTGCCTCCGGGTTGGAGACCCAGTACTTC. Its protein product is CSVASGLETQYF.

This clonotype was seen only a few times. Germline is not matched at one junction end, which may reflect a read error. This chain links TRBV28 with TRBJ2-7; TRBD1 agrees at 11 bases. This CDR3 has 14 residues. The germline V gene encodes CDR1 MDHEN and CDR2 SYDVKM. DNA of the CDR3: TGTGCCAGCAAGGACAGGGGGCTAGGGTACGGGCAGTACTTC. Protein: CASKDRGLGYGQYF.

CDR3 DNA: TGTGCCACCAGTGATTTTCCCTCCCCCGAAGGGGAAGAGACCCAGTACTTC. This translates into CATSDFPSPEGEETQYF. The rearrangement uses TRBV24-1 and TRBJ2-5; TRBD1 might be the D (5 bases). This CDR3 region has 17 residues. Trimming left V 1 base short and J 3 bases short, with 17 bases between. CDR1 is KGHDR, CDR2 SFDVKD, per germline.

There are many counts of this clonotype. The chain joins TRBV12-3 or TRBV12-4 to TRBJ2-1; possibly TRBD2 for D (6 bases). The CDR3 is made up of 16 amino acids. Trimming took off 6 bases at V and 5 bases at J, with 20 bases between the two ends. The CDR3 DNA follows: TGTGCCAGCAGCCCCCTGGGCCGGGGGTCGGACAATGAGCAGTTCTTC. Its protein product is CASSPLGRGSDNEQFF.

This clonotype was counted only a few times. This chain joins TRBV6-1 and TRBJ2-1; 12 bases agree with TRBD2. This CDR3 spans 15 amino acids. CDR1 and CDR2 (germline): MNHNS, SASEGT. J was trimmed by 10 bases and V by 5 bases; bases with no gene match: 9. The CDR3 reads CASSPSTSGSPEQFF. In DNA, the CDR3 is TGTGCCAGCAGTCCTTCGACTAGCGGGAGTCCAGAGCAGTTCTTC.

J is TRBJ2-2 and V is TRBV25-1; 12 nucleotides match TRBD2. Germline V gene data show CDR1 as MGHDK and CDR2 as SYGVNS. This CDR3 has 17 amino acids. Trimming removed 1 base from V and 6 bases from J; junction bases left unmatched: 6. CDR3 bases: TGTGCCAGCAGTGAATTGACTAGCGGGAGCCTGGCCGGGGAGCTGTTTTTT. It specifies CASSELTSGSLAGELFF.

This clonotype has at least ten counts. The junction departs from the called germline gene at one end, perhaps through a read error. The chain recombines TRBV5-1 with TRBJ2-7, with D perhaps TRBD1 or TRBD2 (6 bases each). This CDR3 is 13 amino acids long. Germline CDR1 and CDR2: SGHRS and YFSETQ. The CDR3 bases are TGCGCCAGCAGCTTGGAAGACTGGCTCGGGGGCACCTTC. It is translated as CASSLEDWLGGTF.

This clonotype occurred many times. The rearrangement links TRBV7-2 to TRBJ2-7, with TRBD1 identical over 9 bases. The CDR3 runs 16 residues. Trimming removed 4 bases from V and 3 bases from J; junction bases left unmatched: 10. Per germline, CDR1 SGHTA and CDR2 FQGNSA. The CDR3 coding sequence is TGTGCCAGCAGCTCATCCGGGACAGGGCTTAACTACGAGCAGTACTTC. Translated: CASSSSGTGLNYEQYF. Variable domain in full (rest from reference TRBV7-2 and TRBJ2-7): GAGVSQSPSNKVTEKGKDVELRCDPISGHTALYWYRQSLGQGLEFLIYFQGNSAPDKSGLPSDRFSAERTGGSVSTLTIQRTQQEDSAVYLCASSSSGTGLNYEQYFGPGTRLTVT.

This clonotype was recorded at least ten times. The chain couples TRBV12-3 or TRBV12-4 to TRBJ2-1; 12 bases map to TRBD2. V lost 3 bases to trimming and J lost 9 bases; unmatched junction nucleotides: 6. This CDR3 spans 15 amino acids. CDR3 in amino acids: CASSFPSGRAGEQFF. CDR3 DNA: TGTGCCAGCAGTTTTCCTAGCGGGAGGGCCGGTGAGCAGTTCTTC.

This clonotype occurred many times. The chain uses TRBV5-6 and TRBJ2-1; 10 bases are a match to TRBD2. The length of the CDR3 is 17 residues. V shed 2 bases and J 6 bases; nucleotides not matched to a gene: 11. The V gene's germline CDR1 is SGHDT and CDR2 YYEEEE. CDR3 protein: CASSFVGSGRTPNEQFF. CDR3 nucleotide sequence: TGTGCCAGCAGCTTCGTGGGTAGCGGGAGGACACCCAATGAGCAGTTCTTC.

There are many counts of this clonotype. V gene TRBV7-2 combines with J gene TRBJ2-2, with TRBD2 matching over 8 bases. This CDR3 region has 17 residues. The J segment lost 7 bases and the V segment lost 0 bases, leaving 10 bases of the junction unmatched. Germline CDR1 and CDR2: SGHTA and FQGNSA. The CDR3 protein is CASSLAPAGVEGGELFF. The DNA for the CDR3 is TGTGCCAGCAGCTTAGCTCCAGCGGGAGTTGAAGGCGGGGAGCTGTTTTTT.

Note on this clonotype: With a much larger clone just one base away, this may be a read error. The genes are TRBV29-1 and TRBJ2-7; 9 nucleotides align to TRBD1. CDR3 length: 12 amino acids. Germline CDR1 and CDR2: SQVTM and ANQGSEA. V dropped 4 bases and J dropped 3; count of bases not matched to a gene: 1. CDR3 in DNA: TGCAGCGTTGGGGGACAGGGCTACGAGCAGTACTTC. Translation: CSVGGQGYEQYF.

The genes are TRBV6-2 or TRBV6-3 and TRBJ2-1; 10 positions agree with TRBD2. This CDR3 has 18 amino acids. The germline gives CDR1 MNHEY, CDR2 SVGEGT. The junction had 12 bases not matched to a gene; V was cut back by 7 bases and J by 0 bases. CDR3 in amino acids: CASTSGSSSLHSYNEQFF. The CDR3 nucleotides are TGTGCCAGCACTAGCGGGAGCTCCAGCTTACACTCCTACAATGAGCAGTTCTTC.

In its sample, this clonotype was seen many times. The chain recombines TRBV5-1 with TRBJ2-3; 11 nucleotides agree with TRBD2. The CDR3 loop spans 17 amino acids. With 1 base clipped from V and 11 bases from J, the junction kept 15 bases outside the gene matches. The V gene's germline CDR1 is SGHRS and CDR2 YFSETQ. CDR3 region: CASSLWIGTSGNRGQYF. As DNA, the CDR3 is TGCGCCAGCAGCTTGTGGATCGGGACTAGCGGCAATAGGGGGCAGTATTTT.